A single sample gave rise to the 5 T cell receptor beta chains below, sequenced in a study of blood T cell repertoires in COVID-19. Assay used: immunoSEQ multiplex PCR; TCRdb lists only in-frame clones, some missing. The data hold some 110,000 clones, with roughly four fifths observed a single time. Sequenced input: peripheral blood. The receptor set was obtained from a man in his 60s with acute or convalescent COVID-19.

This clone was picked up a small number of times. The V gene is TRBV18, the J gene TRBJ2-7, with 11 positions matching TRBD2. Germline V gene lookup returns CDR1 KGHSH and CDR2 LQKENI. The CDR3 spans 17 residues. Trimming cost V 1 base and J 0 bases; bases outside gene matches: 5. CDR3 region: CASSPRLTSGTSYEQYF. As DNA, the CDR3 is TGTGCCAGCTCACCACGCCTGACTAGCGGGACCTCCTACGAGCAGTACTTC.

A few counts support this clone. The chain links TRBV5-5 to TRBJ1-5; D may be TRBD1 (6 bases). CDR1 and CDR2 (germline): SGHKS, YYEKEE (reference sequence). The CDR3 is 14 residues long. V lost 0 bases, J lost 4 bases, and 8 bases lay in between. The CDR3 sequence: CASSLGTGNQPQHF. CDR3 bases: TGTGCCAGCAGCTTGGGAACAGGGAATCAGCCCCAGCATTTT.

The rearrangement uses TRBV6-2 or TRBV6-3 and TRBJ1-6; TRBD1 might be the D (6 bases). The CDR3 contains 13 residues. Germline V gives CDR1 MNHEY, CDR2 SVGEGT. V lost 2 bases and J lost 9, with 8 bases in between. CDR3 amino acids: CASSYSRGSPLHF. The CDR3 region has the DNA TGTGCCAGCAGTTACAGCAGGGGTTCACCCCTCCACTTT.

This clone is a singleton in its sample. This sequence joins TRBV4-3 and TRBJ2-1, with D perhaps TRBD2 (6 bases). The germline V gene encodes CDR1 LGHNA and CDR2 YSLEER. CDR3 length: 16 residues. V lost 0 bases, J lost 0 bases, and 9 bases lay in between. CDR3 sequence: CASSQDRRDSYNEQFF. The CDR3 region has the DNA TGCGCCAGCAGCCAAGATAGGCGGGACTCCTACAATGAGCAGTTCTTC.

The chain uses TRBV11-2 and TRBJ2-7; 13 nucleotides agree with TRBD2. CDR1 and CDR2 from the germline V gene are SGHAT and FQNNGV. The CDR3 spans 15 residues. V shed 5 bases, J shed 4 bases, and the junction held 5 bases outside the gene matches. CDR3 in amino acids: CASSPGLAGRYEQYF. CDR3 nucleotides: TGTGCCAGCAGCCCGGGACTAGCGGGGAGATACGAGCAGTACTTC.